The 32 T cell receptor beta chains listed next were all sequenced from one sample in a study of blood T cells in healthy people across ages. The use of a sample-barcoded 5' primer and a J-beta primer mix characterized a second PCR of roughly 7 to 12 cycles. TCRdb ran MiXCR on the 5' RACE reads and lists one entry per CDR3 protein. Among 1.5 million to 2 million distinct CDR3 sequences listed, about 35% were seen once. Sequencing used blood. These receptors were taken from a young woman in good health.

This chain uses TRBV4-2 with TRBJ2-7; D not resolved. Trimming removed 0 bases from V and 3 bases from J, with 6 bases in between. The CDR3 is made up of 13 amino acids. CDR1 is LGHNA and CDR2 is YNFKEQ in the germline V gene. The DNA of the CDR3 is TGTGCCAGCAGCCAAGATACCCACTACGAGCAGTACTTC. Protein: CASSQDTHYEQYF.

This clonotype was counted only a few times. The chain couples TRBV4-1 to TRBJ1-4; tentative D call: TRBD1 (5 bases). Germline-derived CDR1 and CDR2 are MGHRA and YSYEKL. V shed 1 base and J shed 8 bases, with 14 bases lying between them. The length of the CDR3 is 15 residues. The CDR3 sequence is CASSQVFGGREKLFF. DNA of the CDR3: TGCGCCAGCAGCCAAGTTTTTGGGGGAAGGGAAAAACTGTTTTTT.

As to this clonotype: One junction end does not reproduce the germline sequence, and a read error may be involved. The V call is TRBV5-1, the J call TRBJ1-2; D gene unclear. The CDR3 consists of 15 residues. Germline values: CDR1 SGHRS, CDR2 YFSETQ. CDR3 coding DNA: TGCGCCAGCAGCTCTGCGACGACAACGAACTATGGCTACACCTTT. Translating it yields CASSSATTTNYGYTF.

This clonotype was observed a few times. The rearrangement links TRBV7-9 to TRBJ2-7; perhaps TRBD2 as D (7 bases). This CDR3 contains 14 residues. Germline V lookup: CDR1 SEHNR, CDR2 FQNEAQ (reference sequence). The V end was cut by 4 bases, the J end by 5 bases, with 15 bases between. CDR3 amino acids: CASSWGGLGDEQYF. CDR3 DNA sequence: TGTGCCAGCAGCTGGGGGGGGCTTGGAGACGAGCAGTACTTC. Full variable domain (rest looked up from reference TRBV7-9 and TRBJ2-7): DTGVSQNPRHKITKRGQNVTFRCDPISEHNRLYWYRQTLGQGPEFLTYFQNEAQLEKSRLLSDRFSAERPKGSFSTLEIQRTEQGDSAMYLCASSWGGLGDEQYFGPGTRLTVT.

The CDR3 is CATSRGQPNEKLFF. CDR3 in DNA: TGTGCCACCAGCCGCGGACAGCCAAATGAAAAACTGTTTTTT. The chain employs TRBV15 and TRBJ1-4, with D possibly matching TRBD1 (6 bases). Trimming took 5 bases from V and 5 from J, leaving 12 bases between them. Per germline, CDR1 LNHNV and CDR2 YYDKDF (reference sequence). The CDR3 runs 14 residues.

The chain employs TRBV7-2 and TRBJ2-3; 12 bases are shared with TRBD2. Trimming cost V 6 bases and J 5 bases; bases outside gene matches: 6. Germline values: CDR1 SGHTA, CDR2 FQGNSA. The CDR3 totals 15 residues. Here the CDR3 DNA reads TGTGCCAGCAGTCACCGGACTAGCGGGAAAGATACGCAGTATTTT. Translation: CASSHRTSGKDTQYF.

A few counts support this clonotype. The J gene is TRBJ2-3, the V gene TRBV29-1; D possibly corresponds to TRBD2 (7 bases). Germline CDR1 and CDR2: SQVTM and ANQGSEA. Trimming left V 4 bases short and J 5 bases short, with 16 bases between. The CDR3 runs to 14 residues. The CDR3 protein is CSVALRGPVDTQYF. For the CDR3, the DNA is TGCAGCGTTGCCCTGCGGGGGCCGGTAGATACGCAGTATTTT.

The genes are TRBV3-1 and TRBJ2-5; 9 bases are shared with TRBD1. The CDR3 totals 16 residues. V was pared by 4 bases and J by 2 bases, with 8 bases of the junction left unmatched. From germline, CDR1 is LGHDT and CDR2 YNNKEL (reference sequence). Written as DNA, the CDR3 is TGTGCCAGCAGCCCATTAGGGACAGGGATTCAAGAGACCCAGTACTTC. Protein sequence: CASSPLGTGIQETQYF.

Regarding this clonotype: One junction end disagrees with the germline gene, perhaps due to a read error. V is TRBV4-1 and J is TRBJ1-4; D might be TRBD1 (5 bases). The length of the CDR3 is 16 residues. The germline CDR1 and CDR2 sequences are MGHRA and YSYEKL. Here the CDR3 reads CASSEDMGRVNEKLFF. The CDR3, as DNA: TGCGCCAGCAGCGAAGACATGGGCAGGGTGAATGAAAAACTGTTTTTT.

This clonotype was seen only a few times. The V and J genes are TRBV7-9 and TRBJ1-2; possible D gene TRBD1, 6 bases. Per the germline V gene, CDR1 is SEHNR and CDR2 is FQNEAQ (reference sequence). With 1 base removed from V and 2 bases from J, the gap between germline ends came to 11 bases. The CDR3 spans 15 residues. The DNA of the CDR3 is TGTGCCAGCAGCTTAGAACGGGGGCACAACTATGGCTACACCTTC. Encoded protein: CASSLERGHNYGYTF. The full variable domain, its missing parts supplied by reference TRBV7-9 and TRBJ1-2, is DTGVSQNPRHKITKRGQNVTFRCDPISEHNRLYWYRQTLGQGPEFLTYFQNEAQLEKSRLLSDRFSAERPKGSFSTLEIQRTEQGDSAMYLCASSLERGHNYGYTFGSGTRLTVV.

To note about this clonotype: One junction end disagrees with the germline gene, perhaps due to a read error. The V call is TRBV3-1, the J call TRBJ1-6, with unresolved D. The germline V gene encodes CDR1 LGHDT and CDR2 YNNKEL (reference sequence). The CDR3 length is 11 residues. The CDR3 DNA follows: TGTGCCTTTGGACGGAATTCGCCCCTCCACTTT. Encoded protein: CAFGRNSPLHF.

This rearrangement joins TRBV20-1 to TRBJ1-2; possible D gene TRBD1, 5 bases. This CDR3 comprises 15 residues. Germline lookup yields CDR1 DFQATT and CDR2 SNEGSKA (reference sequence). V was clipped by 0 bases and J by 0 bases, with 11 bases between them. CDR3 loop: CSARDSGGTNYGYTF. CDR3 coding DNA: TGCAGTGCTAGAGATTCTGGGGGAACTAACTATGGCTACACCTTC.

This clonotype was seen more than once but under ten times. CDR3 region: CASSQGGTSGTDTQYF. The CDR3 DNA is TGTGCCAGCAGCCAAGGCGGGACTAGCGGGACAGATACGCAGTATTTT. This rearrangement joins TRBV3-1 to TRBJ2-3; TRBD2 agrees at 12 bases. Germline CDR1 reads LGHDT; CDR2 reads YNNKEL (reference sequence). The trim removed 1 base at V and 3 bases at J, leaving 2 bases unmatched. This CDR3 has 16 residues.

The genes are TRBV29-1 and TRBJ1-5; tentative D call: TRBD1 (5 bases). CDR1 and CDR2 (germline): SQVTM, ANQGSEA. Trimming cost V 6 bases and J 1 base, with 10 bases left between them. The CDR3 totals 13 residues. CDR3 nucleotides: TGCAGCGTGCGCCGGGACAGCAATCAGCCCCAGCATTTT. Amino acids: CSVRRDSNQPQHF.

This clonotype was seen more than once but under ten times. The chain couples TRBV21-1 to TRBJ2-5; the table's TRBD1 call for D was not verified on the DNA. TRBV21-1 represents a pseudogene. The CDR3 contains 15 residues. CDR3 sequence: CASSTPGPGGETQYF. DNA of the CDR3: TGTGCCAGCAGCACGCCGGGACCCGGTGGAGAGACCCAGTACTTC.

The chain uses TRBV5-1 and TRBJ2-7; D not resolved. Per germline, CDR1 SGHRS and CDR2 YFSETQ. Trimming pared 4 bases from V and 4 bases from J, leaving 18 bases between. The CDR3 sequence is 15 residues long. The CDR3 is CASSLGSYGLYEQYF. CDR3 DNA: TGCGCCAGCAGCCTCGGGTCCTATGGGCTGTACGAGCAGTACTTC. The whole variable domain, remainder taken from reference TRBV5-1 and TRBJ2-7, is KAGVTQTPRYLIKTRGQQVTLSCSPISGHRSVSWYQQTPGQGLQFLFEYFSETQRNKGNFPGRFSGRQFSNSRSEMNVSTLELGDSALYLCASSLGSYGLYEQYFGPGTRLTVT.

V gene TRBV9 combines with J gene TRBJ2-1; 11 nucleotides align to TRBD2. V shed 0 bases, J shed 7 bases, and the junction held 3 bases outside the gene matches. CDR1 and CDR2 (germline): SGDLS, YYNGEE. This CDR3 is 15 amino acids long. CDR3 region: CASSVALAGVNEQFF. In DNA, the CDR3 is TGTGCCAGCAGCGTAGCACTAGCGGGGGTAAATGAGCAGTTCTTC. The entire variable domain, with the rest obtained from reference TRBV9 and TRBJ2-1, is as follows: DSGVTQTPKHLITATGQRVTLRCSPRSGDLSVYWYQQSLDQGLQFLIQYYNGEERAKGNILERFSAQQFPDLHSELNLSSLELGDSALYFCASSVALAGVNEQFFGPGTRLTVL.

This chain connects TRBV3-1 to TRBJ2-5, with a tentative D call TRBD1 (5 bases). Per the germline V gene, CDR1 is LGHDT and CDR2 is YNNKEL (reference sequence). V lost 2 bases to trimming and J lost 4 bases, with 14 bases between them. This CDR3 has 15 residues. The CDR3 is CASSQLSGIRETQYF. The CDR3 region has the DNA TGTGCCAGCAGCCAATTATCAGGGATCAGAGAGACCCAGTACTTC.

This clonotype was recorded a few times. The chain couples TRBV27 to TRBJ2-1, with TRBD2 matching 9 bases. The V gene end was trimmed by 6 bases and the J gene end by 7 bases; junction bases not matched to a gene: 10. The CDR3 extends over 15 amino acids. Germline assignment: CDR1 MNHEY and CDR2 SMNVEV (reference sequence). For the CDR3, the DNA is TGTGCCAGCAGACTGACTAGCGGAGCAGGGAATGAGCAGTTCTTC. Its translation is CASRLTSGAGNEQFF.

The chain uses TRBV20-1 and TRBJ2-1; 13 nucleotides agree with TRBD2. The germline CDR1 and CDR2 sequences are DFQATT and SNEGSKA (reference sequence). The CDR3 is 14 residues long. Trimming removed 7 bases from V and 6 bases from J; junction bases left unmatched: 6. In DNA, the CDR3 is TGCAGTGTCCCGGGACTAGCGGGGCCCAATGAGCAGTTCTTC. Residues: CSVPGLAGPNEQFF.

This clonotype was observed many times. The rearrangement uses TRBV9 and TRBJ2-5; TRBD2 is a possible D gene (7 bases). Germline lookup yields CDR1 SGDLS and CDR2 YYNGEE. V was shortened by 2 bases and J by 2 bases, with 16 bases between the two germline ends. The CDR3 is 16 amino acids. The CDR3: CASSVDSGDYQETQYF. The CDR3 DNA reads as TGTGCCAGCAGCGTCGATTCAGGGGACTATCAAGAGACCCAGTACTTC.

This chain connects TRBV3-1 to TRBJ1-2; D perhaps matches TRBD1 (5 bases). The V gene's germline CDR1 is LGHDT and CDR2 YNNKEL (reference sequence). The V end was cut by 4 bases, the J end by 8 bases, with 23 bases between. The CDR3 runs 16 residues. The CDR3 region is CASSPTDNWGIGGYTF. DNA of the CDR3: TGTGCCAGCAGCCCAACGGACAATTGGGGGATAGGAGGCTACACCTTC.

On this clonotype: This may stem from a read error, because a much larger clone lies one nucleotide away. The chain joins TRBV4-2 to TRBJ2-7; D is unclear. The J call may be wrong; the DNA end is better matched by TRBJ2-5. Germline-derived CDR1 and CDR2 are LGHNA and YNFKEQ. CDR3 length: 13 amino acids. Here the CDR3 reads CASGERLGETQYF. CDR3 DNA: TGTGCCAGCGGCGAACGACTTGGGGAGACCCAGTACTTC.

The chain is built from TRBV6-6 and TRBJ1-5, with 8 nucleotides matching TRBD1. The V segment lost 1 base and the J segment 5 bases; nucleotides outside the gene matches: 10. The germline V gene has CDR1 MNHNY and CDR2 SVGAGI (reference sequence). CDR3 length: 17 amino acids. The CDR3 sequence is CASSYCRDRFIYQPQHF. In nucleotides, the CDR3 is TGTGCCAGCAGTTACTGCCGGGACAGGTTTATCTATCAGCCCCAGCATTTT.

As for this clonotype: Sequence at one end of the junction differs from germline and may be a read error. The chain carries TRBV20-1 and TRBJ1-6; the D is unclear. The germline gives CDR1 DFQATT, CDR2 SNEGSKA (reference sequence). The CDR3 has 15 residues. The CDR3 DNA reads TGCAGTGCTAGAGGAGGTAGTCTCTATAGTTCACCCCTCCACTTT. It specifies CSARGGSLYSSPLHF.

This clonotype appeared a single time. The chain employs TRBV20-1 and TRBJ1-1; D not certain. The germline V gene encodes CDR1 DFQATT and CDR2 SNEGSKA (reference sequence). Trimming removed 4 bases from V and 5 bases from J, with 11 bases in between. This CDR3 is built from 12 residues. CDR3 coding DNA: TGCAGTGCTAATTCTCGGAGAACTGAAGCTTTCTTT. This gives the protein CSANSRRTEAFF.

This clonotype was picked up a small number of times. The CDR3 DNA reads as TGCGCCAGCACCGATGGACAGGGAGAGACCCAGTACTTC. Amino acid sequence: CASTDGQGETQYF. V is TRBV10-2 and J is TRBJ2-5; 8 nucleotides agree with TRBD1. The CDR3 totals 13 residues. Germline CDR1 is WSHSY and CDR2 is SAAADI. V lost 7 bases and J lost 4; bases outside the gene matches: 5.

V usage is TRBV11-2 and J usage is TRBJ2-4, with TRBD2 identical over 7 bases. With 8 bases clipped from V and 6 bases from J, the junction kept 16 bases outside the gene matches. There are 16 residues in the CDR3. The germline V gene encodes CDR1 SGHAT and CDR2 FQNNGV. The CDR3 nucleotides read TGTGCCAGCGGCGCTGTAAGGGGTGCGGGGGTAAACATTCAGTACTTC. Protein sequence: CASGAVRGAGVNIQYF.

This clonotype was recorded a few times. The chain recombines TRBV4-1 with TRBJ2-7; the D gene is possibly TRBD2 (5 bases). The CDR3 is 15 amino acids. Trimming pared 1 base from V and 1 base from J, leaving 11 bases between. CDR1 and CDR2 (germline): MGHRA, YSYEKL. The CDR3 region is CASSQGSGVSYEQYF. The DNA of the CDR3 is TGCGCCAGCAGCCAAGGGAGCGGAGTGTCCTACGAGCAGTACTTC.

This clonotype came up a few times. This chain connects TRBV5-1 to TRBJ2-7, with 9 bases matching TRBD1. This CDR3 region has 14 residues. CDR1 is SGHRS and CDR2 is YFSETQ in the germline V gene. V was pared by 4 bases and J by 7 bases, with 9 bases of the junction left unmatched. The CDR3 loop is CASSPQGQGREQYF. Written as DNA, the CDR3 is TGCGCCAGCAGCCCCCAAGGACAGGGGCGAGAGCAGTACTTC.

This clonotype showed up just a few times. The chain links TRBV20-1 to TRBJ2-2, with TRBD1 as a possible D gene (6 bases). CDR3 length equals 15 residues. V shed 3 bases and J shed 0 bases, with 11 bases lying between them. Germline V gene sequence: CDR1 DFQATT, CDR2 SNEGSKA (reference sequence). The CDR3 sequence: CSASSTGANTGELFF. The CDR3 coding sequence is TGCAGTGCTAGCTCGACAGGAGCGAACACCGGGGAGCTGTTTTTT.

The sample holds a few counts of this clonotype. The chain couples TRBV28 to TRBJ2-7, with 8 bases fitting TRBD1. This CDR3 contains 14 residues. CDR1 is MDHEN, CDR2 SYDVKM, per germline. Trimming cost V 10 bases and J 4 bases; bases outside gene matches: 12. CDR3 region: CATRTGTGVYEQYF. CDR3 nucleotides: TGTGCCACGAGGACCGGGACAGGCGTTTACGAGCAGTACTTC.